This is a list of T cell receptor beta chains from one sample in a study of T cell clusters in autoimmune cytopenias. TCRdb reanalyzed the multiplex PCR reads and collapses them to one entry per CDR3 protein, without DNA. The sample features about 7,500 distinct CDR3 sequences, with around 3.3% in its top ten. The specimen sequenced was peripheral blood. The receptors derive from a human donor with an autoimmune cytopenia or autoimmune hepatitis (not recorded which). CDR3s include the opening cysteine and the closing phenylalanine or tryptophan. Clone size, where shown, is once, few, many, or a class for clones that have expanded.

>TRBJ1-2|TRBV19|11|medium-sized
CASSRNYGYTF
>TRBJ2-3|TRBV6-5|13|medium-sized
CASSYLVAGTQYF
>TRBJ1-1|TRBV27|15|-
CASSRDRVSDTEAFF
>TRBJ1-2|TRBV30|13|-
CAWRTGGGYGYTF
>TRBJ1-1|TRBV5-1|12|large
CASKGVNTEAFF
>TRBJ1-4|TRBV15|16|medium-sized
CATSRDRQGANEKLFF
>TRBJ2-7|TRBV4-3|14|-
CASSQDRSGYEQYF
>TRBJ1-1|TRBV18|14|medium-sized
CASTRQNMNTEAFF
>TRBJ1-5|TRBV19|15|medium-sized
CASSIGQGGNQPQHF
>TRBJ1-2|TRBV5-4|15|-
CASSRQEGEFYGYTF
>TRBJ2-2|TRBV10-3|17|-
CAISDTSGRAVTGELFF
>TRBJ2-7|TRBV27|15|large
CASSPRNSGSGEQYF
>TRBJ2-3|TRBV27|14|medium-sized
CASSLAGRTDTQYF